Following are 31 T cell receptor beta chains from one sample sequenced in a study of T cell responses to AZD1222 COVID-19 vaccine. The method was immunoSEQ multiplex PCR; TCRdb's version includes in-frame clones alone and lacks a portion of them. This sample has some 81,000 clones; about 90% occur once, and the top ten carry roughly 11%. The specimen was peripheral blood, collected 28 days after the second AZD1222 dose. These receptors came from an adult who received the AZD1222 COVID-19 vaccine.

This rearrangement joins TRBV18 to TRBJ2-5, with D tentatively TRBD2 (6 bases). V lost 4 bases, J lost 2 bases, and 8 bases lay in between. The germline V gene has CDR1 KGHSH and CDR2 LQKENI. The CDR3 covers 13 residues. As DNA, the CDR3 is TGTGCCAGCTCACGGGGGGAACAAGAGACCCAGTACTTC. Its translation is CASSRGEQETQYF.

This clone was seen just once. V is TRBV5-1 and J is TRBJ2-7, with TRBD2 matching over 12 bases. J lost 0 bases, V lost 3 bases, and 4 bases had no gene match. The CDR3 loop spans 16 amino acids. The germline CDR1 and CDR2 sequences are SGHRS and YFSETQ. This CDR3 reads CASSSLTSGSSYEQYF. As DNA, the CDR3 is TGCGCCAGCAGCTCCCTGACTAGCGGGAGCTCCTACGAGCAGTACTTC.

CDR3 sequence reads: CASRGVLGLLYF. The CDR3 region has the DNA TGTGCCAGCAGGGGGGTACTAGGATTGCTGTACTTC. V is TRBV12-3 or TRBV12-4 and J is TRBJ2-7, with D perhaps being TRBD1 or TRBD2 (5 bases each). This CDR3 is 12 amino acids long. Trimming stripped 6 bases from V and 12 bases from J, with 18 bases between.

The rearrangement links TRBV4-2 to TRBJ1-1, with 9 positions matching TRBD1. J lost 0 bases, V lost 4 bases, and 6 bases had no gene match. The CDR3 consists of 16 residues. Germline V CDR1 and CDR2: LGHNA, YNFKEQ. The CDR3: CASSPWDRAMNTEAFF. Here the CDR3 DNA reads TGTGCCAGCAGCCCATGGGACAGGGCGATGAACACTGAAGCTTTCTTT.

This clone was counted only a few times. This chain joins TRBV2 and TRBJ1-5; D is ambiguous. This CDR3 has 14 amino acids. CDR1 SNHLY and CDR2 FYNNEI come from the germline V gene. V lost 5 bases and J 0 bases, leaving 8 bases between the germline ends. The CDR3: CASSKDGSNQPQHF. The CDR3 DNA is TGTGCCAGCAGTAAGGACGGTAGCAATCAGCCCCAGCATTTT.

The chain joins TRBV27 to TRBJ1-5, with D perhaps TRBD1 (6 bases). Looked up from germline, CDR1 is MNHEY and CDR2 is SMNVEV (reference sequence). V lost 3 bases and J 7 bases, leaving 13 bases between the germline ends. This CDR3 has 14 residues. CDR3 amino acids: CASSFSPGGQPQHF. In nucleotides, the CDR3 is TGTGCCAGCAGTTTCTCCCCCGGGGGCCAGCCCCAGCATTTT.

This chain uses TRBV30 with TRBJ2-1; perhaps TRBD1 as D (6 bases). Trimming left V 4 bases short and J 6 bases short, with 16 bases between. CDR3 length: 14 residues. CDR1 is GTSNPN and CDR2 is SVGIG in the germline V gene (reference sequence). The CDR3 nucleotides are TGTGCCTGGACTACTACAGGGTTGGGCAATGAGCAGTTCTTC. This translates into CAWTTTGLGNEQFF.

The chain combines TRBV5-1 with TRBJ2-5; 9 bases line up with TRBD1. The CDR3 contains 21 residues. CDR1 and CDR2 (germline): SGHRS, YFSETQ. The V and J ends lost 1 base and 3 bases, in that order; junction bases with no gene match: 22. CDR3 DNA: TGCGCCAGCAGCTTGCCCCCCGGGACAGGGAAGGGGTTGGCGAGGAAAGAGACCCAGTACTTC. Its protein product is CASSLPPGTGKGLARKETQYF. Full variable domain (missing parts from reference TRBV5-1 and TRBJ2-5): KAGVTQTPRYLIKTRGQQVTLSCSPISGHRSVSWYQQTPGQGLQFLFEYFSETQRNKGNFPGRFSGRQFSNSRSEMNVSTLELGDSALYLCASSLPPGTGKGLARKETQYFGPGTRLLVL.

The chain combines TRBV5-4 with TRBJ2-7; the match to TRBD1 covers 7 bases. The CDR3 is made up of 15 amino acids. V was clipped by 4 bases and J by 0 bases; unmatched bases: 7. Germline V gene sequence: CDR1 SGHNT, CDR2 YYREEE (reference sequence). As DNA, the CDR3 is TGTGCCAGCAGCAACGACAGGGCGAGCTCCTACGAGCAGTACTTC. This gives the protein CASSNDRASSYEQYF.

This chain joins TRBV4-2 and TRBJ1-2; D might be TRBD1 (6 bases). Trimming took 2 bases from V and 4 from J, leaving 14 bases between them. The CDR3 contains 15 residues. Germline CDR1 LGHNA, CDR2 YNFKEQ. CDR3 region: CASSQPDRISYGYTF. CDR3 DNA sequence: TGTGCCAGCAGCCAACCAGACAGGATCTCCTATGGCTACACCTTC.

V usage is TRBV5-4 and J usage is TRBJ1-2; D is perhaps TRBD1 (5 bases). The V gene lost 6 bases and the J gene lost 7 bases, with 22 bases spanning the gap. The CDR3 runs 15 residues. Germline CDR1 is SGHNT and CDR2 is YYREEE (reference sequence). The CDR3 region has the DNA TGTGCCAGCACCTCTGGGAGGGGCCATGAGGGTGGCTACACCTTC. Amino acid sequence: CASTSGRGHEGGYTF.

The chain carries TRBV23-1 and TRBJ2-7; perhaps D is TRBD1 or TRBD2 (5 bases each). TRBV23-1 counts as an open reading frame of uncertain function. This CDR3 spans 13 amino acids. Trimming took off 2 bases at V and 3 bases at J, with 8 bases between the two ends. The CDR3 coding sequence is TGCGCCAGCAGTCAAGGGACCCTCTACGAGCAGTACTTC. Residues: CASSQGTLYEQYF.

The chain employs TRBV18 and TRBJ2-5, with TRBD1 matching 7 bases. The CDR3 extends over 16 amino acids. Germline values: CDR1 KGHSH, CDR2 LQKENI. J gave up 4 bases and V 0 bases, and 8 bases lay outside the gene matches. The CDR3 DNA sequence: TGTGCCAGCTCACCACCGGTTGTACAGGGGAGAGAGACCCAGTACTTC. This sequence encodes CASSPPVVQGRETQYF.

Only one count was recorded for this clone. The J gene is TRBJ1-2, the V gene TRBV7-8; weak D call: TRBD1 (6 bases). Germline V gene data show CDR1 as SGHVS and CDR2 as FQNEAQ. The CDR3 runs to 15 residues. Trimming shortened V by 0 bases and J by 6 bases, and 14 bases separated the two germline ends. The CDR3 coding sequence is TGTGCCAGCAGCTTAGCGGGATTGGGGGCGGATGGCTACACCTTC. Residues: CASSLAGLGADGYTF.

The chain couples TRBV2 to TRBJ1-4; TRBD1 agrees at 10 bases. The ends lost 8 bases at V and 6 bases at J; junction bases unmatched: 9. Germline V gene data show CDR1 as SNHLY and CDR2 as FYNNEI. The CDR3 consists of 15 residues. The CDR3 DNA sequence: TGTGCCAGCCAACAGCGGACAGGGGGACATGAAAAACTGTTTTTT. It is translated as CASQQRTGGHEKLFF.

The chain's CDR3 is CASSIRPGGVEGEQYF. The CDR3 DNA follows: TGTGCCAGTAGTATCCGCCCCGGGGGAGTAGAGGGTGAGCAGTACTTC. The chain combines TRBV19 with TRBJ2-7, with D possibly matching TRBD2 (6 bases). V lost 3 bases to trimming and J lost 7 bases, with 22 bases between them. This CDR3 comprises 16 residues. Germline assignment: CDR1 LNHDA and CDR2 SQIVND (reference sequence). Together with reference TRBV19 and TRBJ2-7, the CDR3 gives the full variable domain: DGGITQSPKYLFRKEGQNVTLSCEQNLNHDAMYWYRQDPGQGLRLIYYSQIVNDFQKGDIAEGYSVSREKKESFPLTVTSAQKNPTAFYLCASSIRPGGVEGEQYFGPGTRLTVT.

The gene calls are TRBV5-1 and TRBJ2-5; TRBD2 might be the D (5 bases). The CDR3 runs 15 residues. In germline, CDR1 is SGHRS, CDR2 YFSETQ. Between the trimmed V and J ends, which lost 4 bases and 0 bases, there was a span of 13 bases. This CDR3 reads CASSNQGSDQETQYF. In DNA form, the CDR3 reads TGCGCCAGCAGCAATCAAGGGAGCGACCAAGAGACCCAGTACTTC.

The chain couples TRBV27 to TRBJ2-3; 8 bases agree with TRBD2. Germline V CDR1 and CDR2: MNHEY, SMNVEV (reference sequence). The CDR3 runs to 14 residues. J was trimmed by 1 base and V by 3 bases; bases with no gene match: 0. The DNA of the CDR3 is TGTGCCAGCAGTTTCGGGGGGGGCACAGATACGCAGTATTTT. This gives the protein CASSFGGGTDTQYF.

The chain couples TRBV5-1 to TRBJ1-2; no reliable D call. Germline CDR1 reads SGHRS; CDR2 reads YFSETQ. V lost 1 base, J lost 0 bases, and 7 bases lay in between. The CDR3 contains 14 residues. The CDR3 here is CASSLSQANYGYTF. Here the CDR3 DNA reads TGCGCCAGCAGCTTGTCTCAGGCTAACTATGGCTACACCTTC. Using reference TRBV5-1 and TRBJ1-2 for the parts outside the CDR3, the full variable domain is KAGVTQTPRYLIKTRGQQVTLSCSPISGHRSVSWYQQTPGQGLQFLFEYFSETQRNKGNFPGRFSGRQFSNSRSEMNVSTLELGDSALYLCASSLSQANYGYTFGSGTRLTVV.

This clone has a handful of counts. V gene TRBV10-3 combines with J gene TRBJ1-6; unclear D gene. This CDR3 has 17 residues. CDR1 and CDR2 from the germline V gene are ENHRY and SYGVKD. V shed 1 base and J shed 9 bases, with 19 bases lying between them. CDR3 sequence reads: CAISEFAAGQYGSPLHF. DNA of the CDR3: TGTGCCATCAGTGAGTTTGCAGCGGGCCAATATGGTTCACCCCTCCACTTT.

The V and J genes are TRBV10-3 and TRBJ1-2; D remains unclear. The germline V gene encodes CDR1 ENHRY and CDR2 SYGVKD. The V end was cut by 6 bases, the J end by 0 bases, with 11 bases between. The CDR3 is made up of 14 amino acids. For the CDR3, the DNA is TGTGCCATCAGGTCCGGGAAAGCTAACTATGGCTACACCTTC. Encoded protein: CAIRSGKANYGYTF.

V is TRBV6-1 and J is TRBJ2-1, with D uncertain. The V gene lost 2 bases and the J gene lost 0 bases, with 8 bases spanning the gap. The CDR3 is made up of 15 amino acids. Germline V lookup: CDR1 MNHNS, CDR2 SASEGT. CDR3 nucleotides: TGTGCCAGCAGTGAAACGGAGTCCTCCTACAATGAGCAGTTCTTC. Its protein product is CASSETESSYNEQFF.

A note on this clone: At one of its ends the junction is not consistent with the germline gene, which may arise from a read error. The V and J genes are TRBV7-7 and TRBJ2-1, with 8 bases lining up with TRBD1. Germline V gives CDR1 SSHAT, CDR2 FNYEAQ (reference sequence). The CDR3 is 15 amino acids. The CDR3 sequence: CASSSMDRDKDEQFF. Here the CDR3 DNA reads TGTGCTAGCAGCTCCATGGACAGGGACAAGGATGAGCAGTTCTTC.

The chain couples TRBV10-1 to TRBJ1-5; D is ambiguous. The length of the CDR3 is 13 residues. V was trimmed by 0 bases and J by 6 bases, leaving 6 bases between them. Per the germline V gene, CDR1 is WNHNN and CDR2 is SYGVQD (reference sequence). The CDR3 DNA reads TGCGCCAGCAGTGAGTCAGGAACTCAGCCCCAGCATTTT. Protein product: CASSESGTQPQHF.

This sequence joins TRBV7-9 and TRBJ1-4; D unclear. CDR3 length equals 14 residues. The germline gives CDR1 SEHNR, CDR2 FQNEAQ (reference sequence). The ends were cut back, 2 bases at V and 6 bases at J, with 10 bases in the middle. CDR3 sequence reads: CASSLRGLDEKLFF. The CDR3 DNA is TGTGCCAGCAGCTTAAGAGGATTAGATGAAAAACTGTTTTTT.

V and J are TRBV27 and TRBJ1-3, with D possibly being TRBD1 (6 bases). From germline, CDR1 is MNHEY and CDR2 SMNVEV (reference sequence). This CDR3 is 15 amino acids long. Trimming cost V 3 bases and J 1 base, with 10 bases left between them. CDR3 sequence: CASSLRGASGNTIYF. For the CDR3, the DNA is TGTGCCAGCAGTTTGAGGGGGGCGTCTGGAAACACCATATATTTT.

V is TRBV11-2 and J is TRBJ1-4; D is unclear. V was shortened by 7 bases and J by 4 bases, with 10 bases between the two germline ends. This CDR3 is 13 amino acids long. Germline assignment: CDR1 SGHAT and CDR2 FQNNGV. CDR3 residues: CASTKGLNEKLFF. The CDR3 DNA follows: TGTGCCAGCACCAAGGGCCTTAATGAAAAACTGTTTTTT.

The genes are TRBV3-1 (or the pseudogene TRBV3-2) and TRBJ2-7; D gene ambiguous. The CDR3 is made up of 13 amino acids. Germline V gene lookup returns CDR1 LGHDT and CDR2 YNNKEL (reference sequence). V was clipped by 0 bases and J by 7 bases, with 10 bases between them. The CDR3 region is CASSQDLWGEQYF. The CDR3 DNA is TGTGCCAGCAGCCAAGATCTGTGGGGAGAGCAGTACTTC.

The chain combines TRBV7-2 with TRBJ1-5; D might be TRBD1 (6 bases). Trimming stripped 4 bases from V and 4 bases from J, with 17 bases between. Per germline, CDR1 SGHTA and CDR2 FQGNSA. The length of the CDR3 is 16 residues. CDR3 amino acids: CASSSTRGAQNQPQHF. The CDR3 bases are TGTGCCAGCAGCTCAACCCGGGGGGCTCAAAATCAGCCCCAGCATTTT.

The V call is TRBV20-1, the J call TRBJ2-7, with D possibly TRBD1 on 5 matching bases. The CDR3 is 13 amino acids. Germline CDR1 reads DFQATT; CDR2 reads SNEGSKA (reference sequence). V lost 3 bases to trimming and J lost 2 bases, with 11 bases between them. This CDR3 reads CSASSSRAYEQYF. CDR3 DNA: TGCAGTGCTAGTTCCAGCAGGGCCTACGAGCAGTACTTC.

This chain uses TRBV28 with TRBJ1-2, with D tentatively TRBD1 (5 bases). The CDR3 sequence is 17 residues long. Germline-derived CDR1 and CDR2 are MDHEN and SYDVKM. The V and J ends lost 3 bases and 0 bases respectively, with 17 bases between them. This chain's CDR3 is CASSFFVRGTSNYGYTF. The CDR3, as DNA: TGTGCCAGCAGTTTTTTTGTTAGGGGAACGTCTAACTATGGCTACACCTTC.